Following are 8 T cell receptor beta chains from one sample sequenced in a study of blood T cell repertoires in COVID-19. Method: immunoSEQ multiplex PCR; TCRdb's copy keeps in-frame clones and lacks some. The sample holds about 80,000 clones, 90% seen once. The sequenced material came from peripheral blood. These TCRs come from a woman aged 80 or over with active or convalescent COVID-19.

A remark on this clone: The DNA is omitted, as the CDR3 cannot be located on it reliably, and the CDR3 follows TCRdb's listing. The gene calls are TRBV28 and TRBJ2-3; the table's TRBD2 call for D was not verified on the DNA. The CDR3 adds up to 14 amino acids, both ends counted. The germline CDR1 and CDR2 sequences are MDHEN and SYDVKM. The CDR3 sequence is CASSSSVSTDTQYF.

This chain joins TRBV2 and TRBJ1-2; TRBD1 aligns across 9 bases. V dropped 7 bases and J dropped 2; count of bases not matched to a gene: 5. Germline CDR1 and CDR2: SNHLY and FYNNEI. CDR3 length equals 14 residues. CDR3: CASNLQGANYGYTF. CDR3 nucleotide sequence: TGTGCCAGCAATTTACAGGGGGCGAACTATGGCTACACCTTC.

CDR3 nucleotides: TGTGCCAGCAGCTTAGCAGGGGGTAATTCACCCCTCCACTTT. Translating it yields CASSLAGGNSPLHF. The chain carries TRBV11-2 and TRBJ1-6; 7 bases match TRBD1. V lost 1 base, J lost 6 bases, and 0 bases stayed unmatched. This CDR3 contains 14 residues. The germline V gene encodes CDR1 SGHAT and CDR2 FQNNGV.

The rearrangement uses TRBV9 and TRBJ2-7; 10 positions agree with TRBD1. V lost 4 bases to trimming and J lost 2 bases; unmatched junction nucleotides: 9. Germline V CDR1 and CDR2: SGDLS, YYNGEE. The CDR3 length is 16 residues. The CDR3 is CASSFSRTGGTYEQYF. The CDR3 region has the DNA TGTGCCAGCAGCTTCTCTCGGACAGGGGGTACCTACGAGCAGTACTTC.

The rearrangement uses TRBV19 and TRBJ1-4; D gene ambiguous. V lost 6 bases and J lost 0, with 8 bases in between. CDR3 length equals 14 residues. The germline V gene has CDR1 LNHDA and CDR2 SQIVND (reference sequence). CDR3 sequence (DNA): TGTGCCAGTAGCCCAACTTCAACTAATGAAAAACTGTTTTTT. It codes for CASSPTSTNEKLFF.

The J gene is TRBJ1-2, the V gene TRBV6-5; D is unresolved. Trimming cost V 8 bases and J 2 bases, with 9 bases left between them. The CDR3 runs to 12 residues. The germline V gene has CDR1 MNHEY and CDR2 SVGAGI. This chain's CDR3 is CASLGGNYGYTF. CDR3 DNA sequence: TGTGCCAGCCTGGGCGGGAACTATGGCTACACCTTC.

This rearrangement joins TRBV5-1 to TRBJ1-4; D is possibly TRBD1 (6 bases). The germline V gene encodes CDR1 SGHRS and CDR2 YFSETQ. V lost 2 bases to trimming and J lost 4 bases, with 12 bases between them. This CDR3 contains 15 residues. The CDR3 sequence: CASSLVTGINEKLFF. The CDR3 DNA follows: TGCGCCAGCAGCTTAGTAACAGGGATTAATGAAAAACTGTTTTTT.

The CDR3 here is CSVEDVRGPDTQYF. As DNA, the CDR3 is TGCAGCGTTGAAGATGTGAGGGGGCCAGATACGCAGTATTTT. The chain combines TRBV29-1 with TRBJ2-3, with TRBD1 identical over 7 bases. There are 14 residues in the CDR3. Germline V CDR1 and CDR2: SQVTM, ANQGSEA. Losses at the gene ends were 0 bases for V and 4 bases for J; bases not matched to a gene: 4.